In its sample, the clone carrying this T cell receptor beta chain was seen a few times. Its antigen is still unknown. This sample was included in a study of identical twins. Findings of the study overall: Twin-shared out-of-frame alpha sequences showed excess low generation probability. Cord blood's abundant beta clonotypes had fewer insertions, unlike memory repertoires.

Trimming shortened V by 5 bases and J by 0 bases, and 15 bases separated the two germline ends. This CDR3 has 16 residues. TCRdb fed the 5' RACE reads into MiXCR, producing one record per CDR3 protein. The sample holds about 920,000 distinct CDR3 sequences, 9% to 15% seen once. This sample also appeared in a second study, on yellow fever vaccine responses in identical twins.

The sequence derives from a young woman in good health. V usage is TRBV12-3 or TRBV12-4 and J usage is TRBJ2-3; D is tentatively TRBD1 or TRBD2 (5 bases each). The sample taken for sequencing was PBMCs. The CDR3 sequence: CASSPTLRGSTDTQYF. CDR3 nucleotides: TGTGCCAGCAGTCCAACACTCCGGGGCAGCACAGATACGCAGTATTTT.